This T cell receptor beta chain stems from a study of blood T cell repertoires in COVID-19. J gave up 4 bases and V 0 bases, and 5 bases lay outside the gene matches. This CDR3 is built from 15 residues. Germline V gene sequence: CDR1 MNHNY, CDR2 SVGAGI (reference sequence). Before they entered the study, exposed participants had met a COVID-19 case within 2 weeks. Authors' processing steps: Scientists estimated how many nucleated cells there were by amplifying reference gene primers. Some clones are missing from TCRdb's copy, which holds only in-frame ones; the method was immunoSEQ multiplex PCR. V and J calls plus clone size are reproduced from that table; the DNA served to infer D and trimming. Seen here are over 200,000 clones, 70% to 90% observed once, and the top ten hold 4.5% to 5.5%.

The chain is built from TRBV6-6 and TRBJ2-5, with 7 positions matching TRBD1. The receptor was isolated from a woman under 40 who had been exposed to COVID-19. The sample was PBMCs or T cells enriched from blood (not recorded which). The CDR3 region is CASSYSRQGRETQYF. CDR3 nucleotides: TGTGCCAGCAGTTACTCGAGACAGGGTCGAGAGACCCAGTACTTC.